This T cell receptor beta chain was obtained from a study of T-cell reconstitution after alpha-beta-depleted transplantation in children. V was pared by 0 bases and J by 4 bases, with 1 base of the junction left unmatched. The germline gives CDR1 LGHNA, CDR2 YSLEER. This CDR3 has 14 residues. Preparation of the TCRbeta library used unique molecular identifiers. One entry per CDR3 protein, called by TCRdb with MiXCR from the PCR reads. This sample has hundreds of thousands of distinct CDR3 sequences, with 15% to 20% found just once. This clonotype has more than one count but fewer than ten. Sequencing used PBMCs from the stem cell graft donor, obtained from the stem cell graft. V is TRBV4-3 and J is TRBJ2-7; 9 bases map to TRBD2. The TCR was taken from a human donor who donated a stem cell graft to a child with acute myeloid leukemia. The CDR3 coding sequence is TGCGCCAGCAGCCAAGATAGCGGGGGATACGAGCAGTACTTC. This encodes CASSQDSGGYEQYF.